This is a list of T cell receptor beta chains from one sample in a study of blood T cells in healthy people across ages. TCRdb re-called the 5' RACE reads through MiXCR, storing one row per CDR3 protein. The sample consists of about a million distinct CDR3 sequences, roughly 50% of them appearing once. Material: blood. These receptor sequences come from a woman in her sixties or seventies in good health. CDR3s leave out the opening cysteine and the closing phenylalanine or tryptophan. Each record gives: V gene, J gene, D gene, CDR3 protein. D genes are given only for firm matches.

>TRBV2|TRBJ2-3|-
ASSTTLSGYSTDTQY
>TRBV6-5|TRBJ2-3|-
ASRPSGGSTDTQY
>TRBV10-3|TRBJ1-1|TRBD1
AISGDRGGNTEAF
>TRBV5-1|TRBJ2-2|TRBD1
ASSDGQGWTGELF
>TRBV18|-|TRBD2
ATILAGTYEQY
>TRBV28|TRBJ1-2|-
ASSLQGRHYGYT
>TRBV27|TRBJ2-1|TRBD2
ASSWSAGVTNEQF
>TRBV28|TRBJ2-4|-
ASSPPLQGAKNIQY
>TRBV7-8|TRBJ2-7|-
ASSPSRVDPDREQY
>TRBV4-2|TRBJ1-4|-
ASSQPAGDNEKLF
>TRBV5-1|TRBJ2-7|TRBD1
ASSLGDDRGHEQY
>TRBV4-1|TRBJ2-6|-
ASSRVSGANVLT
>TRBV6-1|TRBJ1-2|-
ASARDIGNYGYT
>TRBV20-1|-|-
SATDSSLSYNEQY
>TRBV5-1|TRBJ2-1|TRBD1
ASSLEGAVYNEQF
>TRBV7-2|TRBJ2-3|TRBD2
ASSPGLAVSTDTQY
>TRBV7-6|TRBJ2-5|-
ASSDQGRIKETQY
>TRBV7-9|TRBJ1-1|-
ASSFSNTEAF
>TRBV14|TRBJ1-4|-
ASSQGHELF
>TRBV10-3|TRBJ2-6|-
AISDPLSGANVLT
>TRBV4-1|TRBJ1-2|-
ASSQPLSGTYNYGYT
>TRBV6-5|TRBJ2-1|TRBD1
ASSDPNRGEQF
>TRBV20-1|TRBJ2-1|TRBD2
SARPPGLAVKGWNEQF
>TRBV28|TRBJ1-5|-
ASSLRGPQPQH
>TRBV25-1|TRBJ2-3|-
ASSGYGQGTQY
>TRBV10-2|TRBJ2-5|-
ASSGGVIETQY
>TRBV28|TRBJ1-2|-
ASIKEGGYT
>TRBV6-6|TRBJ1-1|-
ASRFAQNTEAF
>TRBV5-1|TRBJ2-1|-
ASSLMVLAGHSEQF
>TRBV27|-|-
ATSGGGSRGYEQY
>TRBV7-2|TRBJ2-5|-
ASSLSGKGETQY
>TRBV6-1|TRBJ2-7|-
ASSEAVSVVYEQY
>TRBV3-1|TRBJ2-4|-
ASSLGGQGWNIQY
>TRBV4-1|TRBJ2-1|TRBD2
ASSQVGLAGLNEQF
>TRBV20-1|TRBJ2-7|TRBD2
SARERLARAGQY
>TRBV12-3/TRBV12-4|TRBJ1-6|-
ASSPARGSSYNSPLH
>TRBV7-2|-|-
VSSRSGQGETQY
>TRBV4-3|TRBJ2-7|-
ASSQVTAARYEQY
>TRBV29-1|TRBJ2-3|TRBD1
SLRGRGDTDTQY
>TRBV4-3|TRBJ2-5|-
ASSQGATDKETQY
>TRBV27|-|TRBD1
ASSLSGTGTTYEQY